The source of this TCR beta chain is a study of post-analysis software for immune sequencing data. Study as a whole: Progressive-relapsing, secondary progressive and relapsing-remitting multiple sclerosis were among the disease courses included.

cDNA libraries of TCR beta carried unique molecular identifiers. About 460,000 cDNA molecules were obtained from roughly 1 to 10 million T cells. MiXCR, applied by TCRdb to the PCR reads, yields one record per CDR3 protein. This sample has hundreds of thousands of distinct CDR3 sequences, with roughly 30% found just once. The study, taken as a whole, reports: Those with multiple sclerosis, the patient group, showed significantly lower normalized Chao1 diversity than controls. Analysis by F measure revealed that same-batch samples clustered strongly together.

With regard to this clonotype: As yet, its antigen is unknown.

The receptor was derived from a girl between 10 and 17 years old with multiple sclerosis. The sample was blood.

The CDR3 DNA sequence: TGTGCCAGCAGCTTTGGAGTTACGGGGGCCGAGCAGTACTTC. It specifies CASSFGVTGAEQYF. This sequence joins TRBV5-6 and TRBJ2-7, with D perhaps matching TRBD1 or TRBD2 (6 bases each). V was pared by 2 bases and J by 6 bases, with 15 bases between. In germline, CDR1 is SGHDT, CDR2 YYEEEE. The CDR3 is 14 residues long.